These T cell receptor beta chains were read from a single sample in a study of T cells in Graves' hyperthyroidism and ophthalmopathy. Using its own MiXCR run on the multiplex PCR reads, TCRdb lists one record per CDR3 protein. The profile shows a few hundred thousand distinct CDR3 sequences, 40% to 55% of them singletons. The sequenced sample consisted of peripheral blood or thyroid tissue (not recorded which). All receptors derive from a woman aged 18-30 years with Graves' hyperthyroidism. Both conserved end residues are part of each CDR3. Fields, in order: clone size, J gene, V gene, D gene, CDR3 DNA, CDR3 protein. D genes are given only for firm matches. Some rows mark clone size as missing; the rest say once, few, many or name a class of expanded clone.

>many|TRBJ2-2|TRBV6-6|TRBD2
TGTGCCAGCAGTTACCGGCGGGAGGGCCCCGGGGAGCTGTTTTTT
CASSYRREGPGELFF
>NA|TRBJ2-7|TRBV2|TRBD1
TGTGCCAGCAGTTCCTGGGACAGCTACTCCTACGAGCAGTACTTC
CASSSWDSYSYEQYF
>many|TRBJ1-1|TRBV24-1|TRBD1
TGTGCCACCAGTGGCGTCCCAGGGGGTACGAACACTGAAGCTTTCTTT
CATSGVPGGTNTEAFF
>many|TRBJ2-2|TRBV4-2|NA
TGTGCCAGCAGCCAAGACCCCTCTACCGGGGAGCTGTTTTTT
CASSQDPSTGELFF
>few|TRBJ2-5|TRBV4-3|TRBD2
TGCGCCAGCAGCCCTGGGACTAGCGGGAGGTATCAAGAGACCCAGTACTTC
CASSPGTSGRYQETQYF
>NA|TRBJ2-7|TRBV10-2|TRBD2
TGCGCCAGCAGGGGGACTAGCGGGAGAGGGGGCTACGAGCAGTACTTC
CASRGTSGRGGYEQYF
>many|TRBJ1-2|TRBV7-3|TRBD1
TGTGCCAGCAGCGGGGGACAGGGGGCACACTATGGCTACACCTTC
CASSGGQGAHYGYTF
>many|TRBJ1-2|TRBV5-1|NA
TGCGCCAGCAGCTCTCAGGTTCTTACTAAGAATGGCTACACCTTC
CASSSQVLTKNGYTF
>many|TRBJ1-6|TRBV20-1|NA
TGCAGTGCTAGCCGTCGGGGGTCCTATAATTCACCCCTCCACTTT
CSASRRGSYNSPLHF
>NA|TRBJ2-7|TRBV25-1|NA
TGTGCCAGCAGGCCCTCTGGACCGACTTCTTACGAGCAGTACTTC
CASRPSGPTSYEQYF
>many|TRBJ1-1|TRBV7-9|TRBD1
TGTGCCAGCAGCGAAGAGGGGACAGTAAACACTGAAGCTTTCTTT
CASSEEGTVNTEAFF
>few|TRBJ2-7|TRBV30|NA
TGTGCCTCAACCCTGGGCGAATACGAGCAGTACTTC
CASTLGEYEQYF
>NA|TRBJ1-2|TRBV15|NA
TGTGCCACCAAGGGGGTTTACTATGGCTACACCTTC
CATKGVYYGYTF
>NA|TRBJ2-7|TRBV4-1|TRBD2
TGCGCCAGCAGCCAAGCTTTAGCGGGGAACTACGGGCAGTACTTC
CASSQALAGNYGQYF
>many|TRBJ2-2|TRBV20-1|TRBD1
TGCAGTGCTTCCGACCGGGACAGGGGTGGCGGGGAGCTGTTTTTT
CSASDRDRGGGELFF
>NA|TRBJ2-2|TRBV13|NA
TGTGCCAGCAGCTCCTTTTGGGGCGGCACCGGGGAGCTGTTTTTT
CASSSFWGGTGELFF
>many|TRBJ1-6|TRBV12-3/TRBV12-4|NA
TGTGCCAGCAGTTTCTCCCGGCCTCTGTCTGGTTCACCCCTCCACTTT
CASSFSRPLSGSPLHF
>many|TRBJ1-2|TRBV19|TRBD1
TGTGCCAGTAGCCAAGGGACAGGAGCTCACTATGGCTACACCTTC
CASSQGTGAHYGYTF
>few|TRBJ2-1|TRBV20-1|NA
TGCAGTGCCCAAGGGGGTAATGAGCAGTTCTTC
CSAQGGNEQFF
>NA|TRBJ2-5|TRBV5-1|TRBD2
TGCGCCAGCAGCCAGCGGACTAGTAACCGTCTAGCGAAAGAGACCCAGTACTTC
CASSQRTSNRLAKETQYF
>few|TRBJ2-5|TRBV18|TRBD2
TGTGCCAGCTCACGCCCGGGACTAGCGGGAGGAGAGACCCAGTACTTC
CASSRPGLAGGETQYF
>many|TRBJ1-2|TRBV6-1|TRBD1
TGTGCCAGCAGAGTTTACAGGGGGAGGGATGGCTACACCTTC
CASRVYRGRDGYTF
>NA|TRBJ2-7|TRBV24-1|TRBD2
TGTGCCAGCAGTGCCCTACTAGCGGGAGCAATCAACGAGCAGCACTTC
CASSALLAGAINEQHF
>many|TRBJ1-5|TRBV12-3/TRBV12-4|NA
TGTGCCAGCAGTCCCCCGGGTTATCAGCCCCAGCATTTT
CASSPPGYQPQHF
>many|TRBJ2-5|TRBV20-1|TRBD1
TGCAGTGCTAGAGACGACAGGGGCCTTGGGGAGACCCAGTACTTC
CSARDDRGLGETQYF
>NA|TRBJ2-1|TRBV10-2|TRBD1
TGCGCCAGCAGTACCGACAGGGGTGTGCAGTTCTTC
CASSTDRGVQFF
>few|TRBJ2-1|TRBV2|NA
TGTGCCAGCAGTGAACGGCAGGGCTCCTACAATGAGCAGTTCTTC
CASSERQGSYNEQFF
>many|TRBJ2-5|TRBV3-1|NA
TGTGCCAGCAGCCAAGACAGAATCTACTCTGGGGGAGAGACCCAGTACTTC
CASSQDRIYSGGETQYF
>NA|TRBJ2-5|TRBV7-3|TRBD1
TGTGCCAGCAGCTCTTCCGGACAGGGCATGGAGACCCAGTACTTC
CASSSSGQGMETQYF
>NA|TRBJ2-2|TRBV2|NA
TGTGCCAGCGTTGAGGTCGGGAGCCCGAACACCGGGGAGCTGTTTTTT
CASVEVGSPNTGELFF
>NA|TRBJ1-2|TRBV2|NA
TGTGCCAGCAGTGAAGCCAATACAGCTAACTATGGCTACACCTTC
CASSEANTANYGYTF
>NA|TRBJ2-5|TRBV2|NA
TGTGCCAGCCGCCCCCCGGGACAAGATCAGCCCCAGTACTTC
CASRPPGQDQPQYF
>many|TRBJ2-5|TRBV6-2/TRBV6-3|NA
TGTGCCAGCAGAACGGGCCTGGGCCAGTACTTC
CASRTGLGQYF
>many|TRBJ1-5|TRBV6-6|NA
TGTGCCAGCAGGGCCGGATCCTATAGCAATCAGCCCCAGCATTTT
CASRAGSYSNQPQHF
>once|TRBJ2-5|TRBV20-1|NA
TGCAGTGCTCCCCTAGCGTTCAGCCAAGAGACCCAGTACTTC
CSAPLAFSQETQYF
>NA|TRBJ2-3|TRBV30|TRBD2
TGTGCCTGGAGAGCGGGACTAGCGGGAGTTGGAGATACGCAGTATTTT
CAWRAGLAGVGDTQYF
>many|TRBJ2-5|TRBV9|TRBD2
TGTGCCAGCAGCGGGGGGGGAGGCTTGGAGACCCAGTACTTC
CASSGGGGLETQYF
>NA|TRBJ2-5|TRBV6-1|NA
TGTGCCAGCAGTTACAAGGGGACTTGGGAGACCCAGTACTTC
CASSYKGTWETQYF
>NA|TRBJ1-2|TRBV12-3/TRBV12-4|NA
TGTGCCAGCACCTTGACAGGTTCCTCTGGAAACACCTTC
CASTLTGSSGNTF
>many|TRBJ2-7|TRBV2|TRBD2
TGTGCCAGCAGCGCTAGCGGGAGGGCCTGGGACGAGCAGTACTTC
CASSASGRAWDEQYF